Described below is a single T cell receptor beta chain sequence and its context. Its antigen is unidentified. The data were taken from a study of tumor-infiltrating lymphocytes in localized non-small cell lung cancer. The assay was immunoSEQ multiplex PCR, and TCRdb's table has in-frame clones only and misses some. Found here are 15,000 to 20,000 clones, more than 75% of them singletons; the top ten hold approximately 10%. Whole-study findings and limits: Not all patients were TCR sequenced, owing to tissue quantity. Different pieces of the same tissue went to different assays, confounding technical variation with intratumor heterogeneity.

In germline, CDR1 is KGHSH, CDR2 LQKENI. CDR3 length: 14 amino acids. Trimming left V 3 bases short and J 2 bases short, with 10 bases between. The receptor's source is a human donor with non-small cell lung cancer. The specimen sequenced was uninvolved lung tissue not adjacent to the tumor. The chain has TRBV18 and TRBJ2-5; D possibly corresponds to TRBD2 (6 bases). CDR3 bases: TGTGCCAGCTCACCCGGGCTAGCGCAAGAGACCCAGTACTTC. It encodes CASSPGLAQETQYF.